This TCR beta chain was recovered during a study of blood T cell repertoires in COVID-19. CDR1 WNHNN and CDR2 SYGVQD come from the germline V gene (reference sequence). The CDR3 contains 15 residues. Trimming stripped 2 bases from V and 8 bases from J, with 18 bases between. The data were produced by immunoSEQ multiplex PCR, yet TCRdb's version contains in-frame clones alone and is incomplete. The sample lists roughly 240,000 clones, roughly 85% seen once, with about 4.3% in the top ten. V and J are TRBV10-1 and TRBJ1-2, with D hard to call. This sequence was found in a man aged 60 to 75 who had recovered from COVID-19. The source material was peripheral blood. CDR3 DNA: TGCGCCAGCAGTGAGACCCCGCACCGGGTGCGGGGCTACACCTTC. Residues: CASSETPHRVRGYTF.